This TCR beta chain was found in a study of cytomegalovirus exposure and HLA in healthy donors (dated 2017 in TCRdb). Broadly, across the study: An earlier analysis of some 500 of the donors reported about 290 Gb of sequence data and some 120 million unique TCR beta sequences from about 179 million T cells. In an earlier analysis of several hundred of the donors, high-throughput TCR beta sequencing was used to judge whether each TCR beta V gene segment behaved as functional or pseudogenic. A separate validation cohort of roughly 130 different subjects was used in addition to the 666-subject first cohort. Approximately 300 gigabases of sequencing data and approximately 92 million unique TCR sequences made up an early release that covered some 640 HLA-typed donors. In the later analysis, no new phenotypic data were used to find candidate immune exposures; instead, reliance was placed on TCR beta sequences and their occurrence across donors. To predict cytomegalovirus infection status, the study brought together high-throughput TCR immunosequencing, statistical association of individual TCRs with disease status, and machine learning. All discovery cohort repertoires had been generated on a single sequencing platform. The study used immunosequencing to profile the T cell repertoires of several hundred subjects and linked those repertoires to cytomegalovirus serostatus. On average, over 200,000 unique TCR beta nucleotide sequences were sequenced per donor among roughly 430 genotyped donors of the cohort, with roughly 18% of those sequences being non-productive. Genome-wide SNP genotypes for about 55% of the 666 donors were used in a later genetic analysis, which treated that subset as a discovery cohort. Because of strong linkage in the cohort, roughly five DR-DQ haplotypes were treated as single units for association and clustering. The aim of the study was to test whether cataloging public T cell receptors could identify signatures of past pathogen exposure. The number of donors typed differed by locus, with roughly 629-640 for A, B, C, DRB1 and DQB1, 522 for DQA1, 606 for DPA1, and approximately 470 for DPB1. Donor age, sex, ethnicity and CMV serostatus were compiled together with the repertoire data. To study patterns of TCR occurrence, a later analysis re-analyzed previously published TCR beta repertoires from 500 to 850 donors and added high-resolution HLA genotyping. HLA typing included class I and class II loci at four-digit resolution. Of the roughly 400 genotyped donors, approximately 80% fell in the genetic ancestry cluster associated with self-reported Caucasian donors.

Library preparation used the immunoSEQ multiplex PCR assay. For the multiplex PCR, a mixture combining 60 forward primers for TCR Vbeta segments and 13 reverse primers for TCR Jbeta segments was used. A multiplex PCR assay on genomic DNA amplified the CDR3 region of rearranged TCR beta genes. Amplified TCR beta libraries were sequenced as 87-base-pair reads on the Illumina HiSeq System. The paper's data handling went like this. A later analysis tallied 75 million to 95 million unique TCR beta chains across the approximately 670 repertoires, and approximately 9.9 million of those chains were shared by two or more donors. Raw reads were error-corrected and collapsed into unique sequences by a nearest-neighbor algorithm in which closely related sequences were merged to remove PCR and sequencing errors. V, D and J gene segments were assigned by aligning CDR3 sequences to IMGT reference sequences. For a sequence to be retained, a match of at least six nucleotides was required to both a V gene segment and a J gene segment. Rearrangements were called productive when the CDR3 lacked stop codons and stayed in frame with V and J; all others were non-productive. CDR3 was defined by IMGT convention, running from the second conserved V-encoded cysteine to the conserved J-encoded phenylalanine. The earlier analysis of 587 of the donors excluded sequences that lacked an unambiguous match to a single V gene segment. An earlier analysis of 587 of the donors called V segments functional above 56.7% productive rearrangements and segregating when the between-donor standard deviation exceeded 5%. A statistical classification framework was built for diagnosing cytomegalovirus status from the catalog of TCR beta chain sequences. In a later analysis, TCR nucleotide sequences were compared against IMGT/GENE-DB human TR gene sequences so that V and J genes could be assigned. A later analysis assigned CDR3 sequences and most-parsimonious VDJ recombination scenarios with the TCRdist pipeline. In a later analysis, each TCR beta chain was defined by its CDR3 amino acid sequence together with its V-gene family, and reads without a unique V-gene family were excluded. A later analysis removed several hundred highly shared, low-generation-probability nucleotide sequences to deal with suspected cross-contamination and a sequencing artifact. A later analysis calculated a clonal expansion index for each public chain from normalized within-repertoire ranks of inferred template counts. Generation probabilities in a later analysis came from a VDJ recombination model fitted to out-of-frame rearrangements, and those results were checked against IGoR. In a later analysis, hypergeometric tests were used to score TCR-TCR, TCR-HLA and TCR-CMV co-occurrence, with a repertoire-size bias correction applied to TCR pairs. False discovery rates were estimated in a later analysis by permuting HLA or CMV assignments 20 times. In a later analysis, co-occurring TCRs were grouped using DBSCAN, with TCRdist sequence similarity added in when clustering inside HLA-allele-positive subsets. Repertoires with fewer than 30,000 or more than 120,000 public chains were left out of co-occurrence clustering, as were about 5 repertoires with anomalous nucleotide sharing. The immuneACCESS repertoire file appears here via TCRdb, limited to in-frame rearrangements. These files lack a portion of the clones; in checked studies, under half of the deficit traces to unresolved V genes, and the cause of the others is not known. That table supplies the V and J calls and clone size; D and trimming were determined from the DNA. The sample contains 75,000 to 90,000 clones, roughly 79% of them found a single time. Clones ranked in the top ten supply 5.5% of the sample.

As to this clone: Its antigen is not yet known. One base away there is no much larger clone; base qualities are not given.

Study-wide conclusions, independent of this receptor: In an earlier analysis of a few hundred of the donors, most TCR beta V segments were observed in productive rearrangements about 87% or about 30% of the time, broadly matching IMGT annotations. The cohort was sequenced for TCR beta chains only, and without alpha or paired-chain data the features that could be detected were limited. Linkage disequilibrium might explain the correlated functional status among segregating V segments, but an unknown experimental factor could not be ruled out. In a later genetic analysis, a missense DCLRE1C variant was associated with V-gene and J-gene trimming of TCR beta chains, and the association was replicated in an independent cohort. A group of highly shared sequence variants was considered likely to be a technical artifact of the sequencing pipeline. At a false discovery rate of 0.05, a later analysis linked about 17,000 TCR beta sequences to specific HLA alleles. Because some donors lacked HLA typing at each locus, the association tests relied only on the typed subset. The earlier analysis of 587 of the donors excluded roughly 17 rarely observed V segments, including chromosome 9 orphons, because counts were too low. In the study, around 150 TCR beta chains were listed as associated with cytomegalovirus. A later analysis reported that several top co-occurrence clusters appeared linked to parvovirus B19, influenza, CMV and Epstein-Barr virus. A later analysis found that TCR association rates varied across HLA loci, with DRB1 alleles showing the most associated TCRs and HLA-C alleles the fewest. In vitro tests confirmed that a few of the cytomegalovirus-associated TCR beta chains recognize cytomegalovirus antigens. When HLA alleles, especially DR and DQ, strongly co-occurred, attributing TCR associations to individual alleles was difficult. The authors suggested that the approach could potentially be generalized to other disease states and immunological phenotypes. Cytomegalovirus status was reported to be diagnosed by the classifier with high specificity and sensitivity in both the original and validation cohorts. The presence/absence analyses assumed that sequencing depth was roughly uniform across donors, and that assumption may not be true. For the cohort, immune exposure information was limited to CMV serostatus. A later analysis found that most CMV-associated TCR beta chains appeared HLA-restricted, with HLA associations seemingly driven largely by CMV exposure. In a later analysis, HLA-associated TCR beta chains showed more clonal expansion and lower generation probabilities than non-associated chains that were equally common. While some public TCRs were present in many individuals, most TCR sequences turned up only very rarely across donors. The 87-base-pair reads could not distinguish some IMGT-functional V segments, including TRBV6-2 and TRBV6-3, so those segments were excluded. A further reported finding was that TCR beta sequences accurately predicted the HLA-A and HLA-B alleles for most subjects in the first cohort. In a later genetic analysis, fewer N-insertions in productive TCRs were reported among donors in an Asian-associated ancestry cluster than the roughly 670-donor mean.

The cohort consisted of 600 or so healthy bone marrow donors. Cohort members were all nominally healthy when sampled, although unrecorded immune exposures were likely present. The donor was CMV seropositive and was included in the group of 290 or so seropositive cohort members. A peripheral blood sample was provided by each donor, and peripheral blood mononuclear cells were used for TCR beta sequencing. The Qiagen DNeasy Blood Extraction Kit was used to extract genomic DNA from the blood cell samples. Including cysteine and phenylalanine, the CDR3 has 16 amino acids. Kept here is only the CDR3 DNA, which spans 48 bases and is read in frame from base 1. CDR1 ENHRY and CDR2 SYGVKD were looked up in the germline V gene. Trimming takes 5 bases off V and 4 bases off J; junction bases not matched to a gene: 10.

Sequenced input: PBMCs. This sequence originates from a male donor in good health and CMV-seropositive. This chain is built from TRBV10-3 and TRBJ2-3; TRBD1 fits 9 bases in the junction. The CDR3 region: CAISPATQGAADTQYF. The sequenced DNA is TGTGCCATCAGTCCCGCAACACAGGGGGCTGCAGATACGCAGTATTTT.